This passage covers 23 T cell receptor beta chains from one sample sequenced in a study of blood T cell repertoires in COVID-19. Profiling relied on immunoSEQ multiplex PCR, and the TCRdb table lists in-frame clones only, not all of them. The sample has 200,000 to 300,000 clones, about 89% seen once; the top ten hold around 9.5%. The sequencing sample was made of peripheral blood. These receptors were obtained from a man in his forties or fifties who had recovered from COVID-19.

V is TRBV7-9 and J is TRBJ2-5; the match to TRBD2 covers 11 bases. The junction had 6 bases not matched to a gene; V was cut back by 5 bases and J by 1 base. Germline CDR1 reads SEHNR; CDR2 reads FQNEAQ (reference sequence). The CDR3 loop spans 16 amino acids. The CDR3 reads CASSPTSGGIQETQYF. CDR3 DNA: TGTGCCAGCAGCCCAACTAGCGGGGGCATCCAAGAGACCCAGTACTTC.

V and J are TRBV6-5 and TRBJ1-2, with D perhaps matching TRBD1 (5 bases). The CDR3 loop spans 13 amino acids. The V end lost 6 bases, the J end lost 6 bases, and 14 bases lay between the germline ends. Germline V lookup: CDR1 MNHEY, CDR2 SVGAGI. The CDR3 sequence: CASRKGWRDGYTF. CDR3 DNA sequence: TGTGCCAGCAGAAAGGGGTGGAGGGATGGCTACACCTTC.

The chain has TRBV4-2 and TRBJ2-7; 9 bases agree with TRBD1. Trimming cost V 0 bases and J 3 bases; bases outside gene matches: 3. CDR1 is LGHNA, CDR2 YNFKEQ, per germline. The CDR3 is 15 amino acids. The CDR3 loop reads CASSQEGTGIYEQYF. The CDR3 nucleotides are TGTGCCAGCAGCCAAGAGGGGACAGGGATCTACGAGCAGTACTTC.

The chain carries TRBV7-3 and TRBJ2-1, with TRBD2 matching over 11 bases. The length of the CDR3 is 21 residues. The ends lost 1 base at V and 9 bases at J; junction bases unmatched: 23. CDR1 is SGHTA, CDR2 FQGTGA, per germline. CDR3 amino acids: CASSLRGPGVPVAGGPGEQFF. CDR3 DNA: TGTGCCAGCAGCTTAAGGGGTCCCGGGGTTCCCGTAGCGGGAGGGCCTGGTGAGCAGTTCTTC.

The chain combines TRBV30 with TRBJ2-1; 9 bases match TRBD2. This CDR3 has 15 residues. V lost 1 base, J lost 4 bases, and 5 bases stayed unmatched. CDR1 and CDR2 from the germline V gene are GTSNPN and SVGIG (reference sequence). The CDR3 nucleotides read TGTGCCTGGAGTGAGGGGACTAGCAGTTACAATGAGCAGTTCTTC. This codes for CAWSEGTSSYNEQFF.

The chain couples TRBV19 to TRBJ1-4; a weak D match, TRBD1 (6 bases). This CDR3 contains 14 residues. V was pared by 3 bases and J by 8 bases, with 13 bases between. Germline values: CDR1 LNHDA, CDR2 SQIVND (reference sequence). The CDR3 loop is CASSMNREGEKLFF. The CDR3 nucleotides are TGTGCCAGTAGTATGAACAGGGAAGGAGAAAAACTGTTTTTT.

The J gene is TRBJ2-3, the V gene TRBV5-3; TRBD1 matches 8 bases. TRBV5-3 is an ORF, with its function uncertain. The V and J ends lost 4 bases and 3 bases, in that order; junction bases with no gene match: 4. This CDR3 region has 14 residues. The CDR3 DNA is TGTGCCAGAAGCCGCGGACAGGGAACAGATACGCAGTATTTT. Translating gives CARSRGQGTDTQYF.

The chain recombines TRBV7-3 with TRBJ2-5; 7 bases line up with TRBD2. This CDR3 comprises 15 residues. The germline gives CDR1 SGHTA, CDR2 FQGTGA. V trimming: 4 bases; J trimming: 4 bases; junction bases outside the gene matches: 9. The chain's CDR3 is CASSSSSGIGETQYF. In DNA, the CDR3 is TGTGCCAGCAGCTCCTCAAGCGGGATAGGAGAGACCCAGTACTTC.

The V gene is TRBV3-1 (or the pseudogene TRBV3-2), the J gene TRBJ1-1; possible D gene TRBD1, 5 bases. CDR1 is LGHDT, CDR2 YNNKEL, per germline (reference sequence). Trimming took off 1 base at V and 1 base at J, with 13 bases between the two ends. CDR3 length equals 16 residues. CDR3 in DNA: TGTGCCAGCAGCCAAGGGCGGGGCGGGCCGAACACTGAAGCTTTCTTT. Translation gives CASSQGRGGPNTEAFF.

The rearrangement uses TRBV24-1 and TRBJ1-5; 7 positions agree with TRBD1. CDR3 length: 16 residues. With 3 bases clipped from V and 4 bases from J, the junction kept 8 bases outside the gene matches. The germline CDR1 and CDR2 sequences are KGHDR and SFDVKD. Here the CDR3 reads CATSDPRGAANQPQHF. The CDR3 bases are TGTGCCACCAGTGATCCCAGGGGGGCGGCTAATCAGCCCCAGCATTTT.

This clone has just one count. The chain links TRBV7-9 to TRBJ1-1; a weak D match, TRBD1 (5 bases). CDR3 length: 13 residues. Trimming took 5 bases from V and 3 from J, leaving 10 bases between them. Germline lookup yields CDR1 SEHNR and CDR2 FQNEAQ (reference sequence). The CDR3 here is CASSSGGYTEAFF. The DNA for the CDR3 is TGTGCCAGCAGCAGCGGGGGGTACACTGAAGCTTTCTTT.

This chain links TRBV7-6 with TRBJ1-2, with D maybe TRBD1 (6 bases). Germline V gene sequence: CDR1 SGHVS, CDR2 FNYEAQ. The CDR3 is made up of 16 amino acids. V was shortened by 5 bases and J by 6 bases, with 22 bases between the two germline ends. Here the CDR3 DNA reads TGTGCCAGCAGCCTCGGAAAGGGCCCCAAGGGGGATGGCTACACCTTC. Residues: CASSLGKGPKGDGYTF.

This clone occurred once. Additional DNA sequences in this sample encode the identical CDR3. V usage is TRBV19 and J usage is TRBJ2-3, with D hard to call. V was clipped by 4 bases and J by 7 bases, with 6 bases between them. The V gene's germline CDR1 is LNHDA and CDR2 SQIVND (reference sequence). This CDR3 comprises 11 residues. The CDR3 region is CASSTSYTQYF. The DNA of the CDR3 is TGTGCCAGTAGTACCAGTTATACGCAGTATTTT. Drawing the rest from reference TRBV19 and TRBJ2-3, the complete variable domain is DGGITQSPKYLFRKEGQNVTLSCEQNLNHDAMYWYRQDPGQGLRLIYYSQIVNDFQKGDIAEGYSVSREKKESFPLTVTSAQKNPTAFYLCASSTSYTQYFGPGTRLTVL.

The gene calls are TRBV24-1 and TRBJ2-3; 10 bases line up with TRBD2. This CDR3 contains 15 residues. V was pared by 4 bases and J by 2 bases, with 2 bases of the junction left unmatched. The germline CDR1 and CDR2 sequences are KGHDR and SFDVKD. The chain's CDR3 is CATSDSGGVTDTQYF. The CDR3 coding sequence is TGTGCCACCAGTGACAGCGGGGGGGTCACAGATACGCAGTATTTT.

The rearrangement links TRBV6-5 to TRBJ2-7; 10 bases map to TRBD1. In germline, CDR1 is MNHEY, CDR2 SVGAGI. V was clipped by 2 bases and J by 2 bases; unmatched bases: 6. The CDR3 totals 16 residues. The DNA of the CDR3 is TGTGCCAGCAGTTACAATTCCGGGACAGGGGCCTACGAGCAGTACTTC. Translation: CASSYNSGTGAYEQYF.

The chain is built from TRBV6-6 and TRBJ2-1, with D possibly being TRBD2 (5 bases). CDR1 MNHNY and CDR2 SVGAGI come from the germline V gene (reference sequence). This CDR3 has 16 residues. The V gene lost 2 bases and the J gene lost 0 bases, with 11 bases spanning the gap. The CDR3 region is CASSYVGLSSYNEQFF. The CDR3 nucleotides read TGTGCCAGCAGTTACGTTGGACTGAGCTCCTACAATGAGCAGTTCTTC.

The J gene is TRBJ1-2, the V gene TRBV5-4; 7 bases map to TRBD1. The CDR3 runs to 12 residues. The junction had 2 bases not matched to a gene; V was cut back by 2 bases and J by 7 bases. Germline V gene lookup returns CDR1 SGHNT and CDR2 YYREEE (reference sequence). The CDR3 spells CASSFNRGGYTF. Here the CDR3 DNA reads TGTGCCAGCAGCTTTAACAGGGGTGGCTACACCTTC.

The gene calls are TRBV16 and TRBJ1-2; possible D gene TRBD1, 5 bases. Germline CDR1 is KGHSY and CDR2 is FQNENV. Trimming removed 7 bases from V and 11 bases from J, with 20 bases in between. The CDR3 covers 13 residues. CDR3 residues: CASIQDGTSGYTF. Here the CDR3 DNA reads TGTGCCAGCATTCAGGATGGGACTTCAGGTTACACCTTC.

V and J are TRBV29-1 and TRBJ1-1; D gene ambiguous. V was cut by 3 bases and J by 4 bases, with 18 bases left in between. This CDR3 comprises 15 residues. Germline CDR1 is SQVTM and CDR2 is ANQGSEA. CDR3 region: CSVDPSERTITEAFF. CDR3 nucleotides: TGCAGCGTTGATCCCTCAGAGCGGACCATCACTGAAGCTTTCTTT.

CDR3 sequence: CASSLGQGASNEKLFF. The CDR3 region has the DNA TGTGCCAGCAGCTTAGGACAGGGGGCGTCTAATGAAAAACTGTTTTTT. V gene TRBV11-2 combines with J gene TRBJ1-4, with TRBD1 matching over 10 bases. J lost 3 bases, V lost 1 base, and 2 bases had no gene match. CDR3 size: 16 residues. Germline assignment: CDR1 SGHAT and CDR2 FQNNGV.

Points on this clone: The germline gene is not matched at one end of the junction; a read error may be the cause. This chain links TRBV5-1 with TRBJ2-7; a weak D match, TRBD2 (5 bases). Germline CDR1 and CDR2: SGHRS and YFSETQ. The CDR3 covers 13 residues. The DNA of the CDR3 is TGCGCCAGCACCTTGGACTCAACCTACGAGCAGTACTTC. Its protein is CASTLDSTYEQYF.

The chain links TRBV4-1 to TRBJ2-7; D remains ambiguous. This CDR3 has 15 residues. The germline gives CDR1 MGHRA, CDR2 YSYEKL. V lost 0 bases and J lost 4, with 13 bases in between. The CDR3 region is CASSQEWQVLYEQYF. The CDR3 nucleotides read TGCGCCAGCAGCCAAGAATGGCAGGTCCTATACGAGCAGTACTTC.

This sequence joins TRBV7-3 and TRBJ1-1; 9 bases map to TRBD1. CDR1 is SGHTA and CDR2 is FQGTGA in the germline V gene. The CDR3 runs 13 residues. The V segment lost 6 bases and the J segment 4 bases; nucleotides outside the gene matches: 3. The CDR3 coding sequence is TGTGCCAGCAGACCGACAGGGGGCACTGAAGCTTTCTTT. Translated: CASRPTGGTEAFF.